This T cell receptor beta chain originates from a study of T cells in Graves' hyperthyroidism and ophthalmopathy. It was RNA transcripts that yielded the amplified TCR beta CDR3 regions. Researchers ran a first-round RT-PCR on the TCR CDR3 using the HTBI primer set. TCRdb ran MiXCR on the multiplex PCR reads and lists one entry per CDR3 protein. The sample gives roughly 200,000 distinct CDR3 sequences, around 18% of which show up once; roughly 44% is in the top ten. V lost 0 bases and J 1 base, leaving 10 bases between the germline ends. CDR1 is SGHAT and CDR2 is FQNNGV in the germline V gene. The CDR3 length is 15 residues.

The clonotype comes from a man aged 35 to 55 with Graves' hyperthyroidism. The rearrangement uses TRBV11-2 and TRBJ2-7; no firm D call. Sequenced input: blood. CDR3 DNA: TGTGCCAGCAGCTTAGATTGGCCCAATTCCTACGAGCAGTACTTC. It encodes CASSLDWPNSYEQYF.